The rows below give T cell receptor beta chains drawn from one sample of a study of T cells in Graves' hyperthyroidism and ophthalmopathy. One entry per CDR3 protein, called by TCRdb with MiXCR from the multiplex PCR reads. The sample carries roughly 500,000 distinct CDR3 sequences, around 50% recorded once. The sequencing input was peripheral blood or thyroid tissue (not recorded which). These TCRs come from an adult woman with Graves' disease, either hyperthyroidism or ophthalmopathy (not recorded which). CDR3s include the opening cysteine and the closing phenylalanine or tryptophan. D genes are given only for firm matches. Part of the rows lack a size; the others show once, few, many or a class for expanded clones.

J | D | size | V | DNA | CDR3
TRBJ1-2 | NA | many | TRBV12-3/TRBV12-4 | TGTGCCAGCACCAGGGAAAACTATGGCTACACCTTC | CASTRENYGYTF
TRBJ1-2 | NA | many | TRBV14 | TGTGCCAGCAGCCAAGATTCTTACAGTAACTATGGCTACACCTTC | CASSQDSYSNYGYTF
TRBJ1-2 | NA | many | TRBV13 | TGTGCCAGCAGCTTAAACCGGGGAAACTATGGCTACACCTTC | CASSLNRGNYGYTF
TRBJ2-1 | NA | NA | TRBV2 | TGTGCCAGCAGTCCTCTAGCGTTTGAGCAGTTCTTC | CASSPLAFEQFF
TRBJ2-5 | NA | NA | TRBV2 | TGTGCCAGCTCCAGTTTCGGACGGGAAATCGAGACCCAGTACTTC | CASSSFGREIETQYF
TRBJ2-3 | NA | few | TRBV20-1 | TGCAGTGCTCAACAGGGTACAGATACGCAGTATTTT | CSAQQGTDTQYF
TRBJ1-1 | NA | few | TRBV6-5 | TGTGCCAGCGCGGCAGGGGTAGCTGAAGCTTTCTTT | CASAAGVAEAFF
TRBJ1-5 | TRBD1 | many | TRBV20-1 | TGCAGTGCTAGAGATCCTGCCAGGGGGAATCAGCCCCAGCATTTT | CSARDPARGNQPQHF
TRBJ2-5 | TRBD1 | many | TRBV24-1 | TGTGCCACCAGTAAATGGACAGGGGGAGAAGAGACCCAGTACTTC | CATSKWTGGEETQYF
TRBJ2-1 | TRBD1 | few | TRBV25-1 | TGTGCCAGCAGTGAATGGGGCTCGACAGGGGGCAATGAGCAGTTCTTC | CASSEWGSTGGNEQFF
TRBJ2-7 | TRBD2 | NA | TRBV5-3 | TGTGCCAGCAGCATGCCGGGGGGGGGCTACGAGCAGTACTTC | CASSMPGGGYEQYF
TRBJ2-7 | NA | NA | TRBV29-1 | TGCAGCGTTGATGGCCTAGCGTCTGGGAATGAGCAGTACTTC | CSVDGLASGNEQYF
TRBJ1-1 | TRBD1 | many | TRBV20-1 | TGCAGTGCTAGACAACAGGGGGGTGAAGCTTTCTTT | CSARQQGGEAFF
TRBJ1-1 | NA | many | TRBV5-1 | TGCGCCAGCAGGGGAGAAACTGAAGCTTTCTTT | CASRGETEAFF
TRBJ2-5 | TRBD1 | few | TRBV5-6 | TGTGCCAGCAGCCCCGGGACAGGGGGCCTAGGCGGGAGAGGGGAGACCCAGTACTTC | CASSPGTGGLGGRGETQYF
TRBJ1-2 | TRBD1 | NA | TRBV7-2 | TGTGCCAGCAGCTTGGTACTAGCGGGACAGGCCCATACCTTCTATGGCTACACCTTC | CASSLVLAGQAHTFYGYTF
TRBJ2-7 | NA | NA | TRBV5-5 | TGTGCCAGCCCCCCGGAGTACGAGCAGTACTTC | CASPPEYEQYF
TRBJ2-7 | NA | many | TRBV20-1 | TGCAGTGCTCACTTCCAGGTGGACGAGCAGTACTTC | CSAHFQVDEQYF
TRBJ2-1 | TRBD1 | many | TRBV29-1 | TGCAGCGGACAGGGCGGCCGGGCCAATGAGCAGTTCTTC | CSGQGGRANEQFF
TRBJ1-2 | NA | many | TRBV5-6 | TGTGCCAGCAGCTTGGGACCGTTCTATGGCTACACCTTC | CASSLGPFYGYTF
TRBJ1-1 | NA | NA | TRBV4-2 | TGTGCCAGCAGCCAAGAGAGGAAATATGAAGCTTTCTTT | CASSQERKYEAFF
TRBJ1-2 | TRBD1 | NA | TRBV20-1 | TGCAGTGCTAGAAACGACAGGGATGAGTATGGCTACACCTTC | CSARNDRDEYGYTF
TRBJ1-5 | NA | NA | TRBV3-1 | TGTGCCAGCAGCCAAGGGATTAATCAGCCCCAGCATTTT | CASSQGINQPQHF
TRBJ2-5 | TRBD1 | NA | TRBV7-9 | TGTGCCAGCAGCCACCGGGACAGGCCCCAGGAGACCCAGTACTTC | CASSHRDRPQETQYF
TRBJ2-1 | NA | NA | TRBV2 | TGTGCCAGCAGCCCCCGACAGGCCTACAATGAGCAGTTCTTC | CASSPRQAYNEQFF
TRBJ2-6 | NA | few | TRBV29-1 | TGCAGCGTTGCTGGGGGCATGAACTCTGGGGCCAACGTCCTGACTTTC | CSVAGGMNSGANVLTF
TRBJ1-2 | NA | few | TRBV29-1 | TGCAGCGTTGAAGCGGTTAGAGGTTTCTATGGCTACACCTTC | CSVEAVRGFYGYTF
TRBJ1-2 | NA | NA | TRBV29-1 | TGCAGCGTTTTAATTCTGGGCTACACCTTC | CSVLILGYTF
TRBJ2-7 | TRBD2 | NA | TRBV29-1 | TGCAGCCGAAGCGGGGCGCGTTACGAGCAGTACTTC | CSRSGARYEQYF
TRBJ2-1 | NA | NA | TRBV2 | TGTGCCAGCAAATGGGACTACAATGAGCAGTTCTTC | CASKWDYNEQFF
TRBJ1-4 | NA | NA | TRBV7-8 | TGTGCCAGCAGCATCGGACCGTCTTCGGGAAAACTGTTTTTT | CASSIGPSSGKLFF
TRBJ1-5 | NA | few | TRBV6-1 | TGTGCCATCAGTGGAGACGGACATAGCAATCAGCCCCAGCATTTT | CAISGDGHSNQPQHF
TRBJ1-5 | TRBD1 | NA | TRBV25-1 | TGTGCCTGCAGTGGGTGGGACAGGGTCAGGGGTAGCAATCAGCCCCAGCATTTT | CACSGWDRVRGSNQPQHF
TRBJ1-1 | NA | many | TRBV29-1 | TGCAGCGTTGAACCCAGGAATGAAGCTTTCTTT | CSVEPRNEAFF
TRBJ2-7 | NA | NA | TRBV15 | TGTGCCACCAGCAGCGATAACGGGGCCGACTCCTACGAGCAGTACTTC | CATSSDNGADSYEQYF
TRBJ1-6 | NA | many | TRBV4-3 | TGCGCCAGCAGCCAAAACAGGAACTATAATTCACCCCTCCACTTT | CASSQNRNYNSPLHF
TRBJ2-2 | TRBD2 | many | TRBV5-1 | TGCGCCAGCAGCTCTACTAGCGGGAGAAAGGCCGGGGAGCTGTTTTTT | CASSSTSGRKAGELFF
TRBJ1-1 | NA | NA | TRBV5-8 | TGTGCCAGCAGCTTTGGGGGTCTGTCTGGCACTGAAGCTTTCTTT | CASSFGGLSGTEAFF
TRBJ2-5 | TRBD1 | many | TRBV19 | TGTGCCAGTAGTCCCCGACAGGGGGGAGCTCAAGAGACCCAGTACTTC | CASSPRQGGAQETQYF
TRBJ1-4 | NA | many | TRBV30 | TGTGCCTGGGATAGGGGGAATGAAAAACTGTTTTTT | CAWDRGNEKLFF
TRBJ2-7 | NA | NA | TRBV29-1 | TGCAGCGTTGAAGAACAGGGCAAGACCTACGAGCAGTACTTC | CSVEEQGKTYEQYF
TRBJ2-7 | TRBD1 | NA | TRBV7-9 | TGTGCCAGCACCCCAGGGACAGGGTACGAGCAGCACTTC | CASTPGTGYEQHF
TRBJ2-5 | TRBD2 | NA | TRBV5-6 | TGTGCCAGCAGCGCCATACTAGCGGGGCACCAAGAGACCCAGTATTTC | CASSAILAGHQETQYF
TRBJ1-5 | TRBD1 | many | TRBV7-2 | TGTGCCAGCAGCCCCTGGGACAGGGCGAGCAATCAGCCCCAGCATTTT | CASSPWDRASNQPQHF
TRBJ1-1 | NA | many | TRBV4-1 | TGCGCCAGCAGCCTGGGGTCATATAGTAGAGCTTTCTTT | CASSLGSYSRAFF
TRBJ1-2 | NA | many | TRBV10-3 | TGTGCCATCAGGGACGAACCAAACTATGGCTACACCTTC | CAIRDEPNYGYTF
TRBJ2-1 | TRBD1 | NA | TRBV7-2 | TGTGCCAGCAGCCCCTTCCGGGACAGCGTCAATGAGCAGTTCTTC | CASSPFRDSVNEQFF
TRBJ2-7 | NA | NA | TRBV19 | TGTGCCAGCAGCGACGGACAGAGCTACGAGCAGTACTTC | CASSDGQSYEQYF